Described below is a single T cell receptor (beta chain) sequence and its context. Assay used: immunoSEQ multiplex PCR; TCRdb lists only in-frame clones, some missing. The repertoire holds roughly 250,000 clones, with roughly nine tenths as singletons. The germline gives CDR1 MNHEY, CDR2 SMNVEV (reference sequence). Trimming at V came to 4 bases and at J to 13 bases, leaving 8 bases not matched to a gene. There are 13 residues in the CDR3. This entry belongs to a study of blood T cell repertoires in COVID-19. The wider study: There were acute and convalescent COVID-19 samples, and they came from the United States, Italy and Spain.

Sample: peripheral blood. The source is a woman in her thirties with COVID-19, enrolled during active disease. This chain uses TRBV27 with TRBJ1-2; 11 nucleotides line up with TRBD1. DNA for the CDR3: TGTGCCAGCAGTTCTTACGGGGACAGGGGGGTCACCTTC. Translating it yields CASSSYGDRGVTF.